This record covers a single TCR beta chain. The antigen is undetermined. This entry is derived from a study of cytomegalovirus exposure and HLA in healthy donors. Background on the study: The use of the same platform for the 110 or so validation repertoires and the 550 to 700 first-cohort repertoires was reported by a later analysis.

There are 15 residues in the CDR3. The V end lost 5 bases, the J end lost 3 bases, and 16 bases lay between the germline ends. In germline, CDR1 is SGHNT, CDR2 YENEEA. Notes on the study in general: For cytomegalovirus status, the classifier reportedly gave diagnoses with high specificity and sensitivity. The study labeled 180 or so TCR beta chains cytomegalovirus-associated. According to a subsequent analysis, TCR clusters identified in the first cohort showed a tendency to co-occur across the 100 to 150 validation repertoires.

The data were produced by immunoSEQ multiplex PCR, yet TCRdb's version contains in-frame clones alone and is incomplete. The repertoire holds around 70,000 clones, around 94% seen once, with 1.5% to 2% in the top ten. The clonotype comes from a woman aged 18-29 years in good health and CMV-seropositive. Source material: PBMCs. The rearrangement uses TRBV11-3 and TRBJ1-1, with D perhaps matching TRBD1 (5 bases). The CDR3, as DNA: TGTGCCAGCAGCCCCCGCGCTGGGGACTACACTGAAGCTTTCTTT. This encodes CASSPRAGDYTEAFF.